The 19 T cell receptor beta chains given below trace back to one sample, sequenced in a study of response to subunit inactivated influenza vaccine. TCRdb re-called the RT-PCR reads through MiXCR, storing one row per CDR3 protein. The top ten hold less than 30% of the sample, which has some 150,000 distinct CDR3 sequences, about an eighth seen once. These data were also filed under a second study, of T cells expressing NK-cell markers. That paper notes: cDNA encoding TCR beta was synthesized via 5'RACE template switching incorporating UMIs.

The material was CD8+ T cells sorted from PBMCs, obtained 11 to 12 days after vaccination. The receptor source for this set is a man aged 50 to 60 who received an inactivated influenza vaccine.

This clonotype has a handful of counts. The chain combines TRBV11-2 with TRBJ2-7; 7 bases agree with TRBD1. Germline-derived CDR1 and CDR2 are SGHAT and FQNNGV. V lost 1 base and J lost 2; bases outside the gene matches: 5. This CDR3 comprises 15 residues. CDR3: CASSLARTGAYEQYF. The CDR3 DNA sequence: TGTGCCAGCAGCTTAGCCCGGACAGGAGCCTACGAGCAGTACTTC.

The chain uses TRBV5-6 and TRBJ1-5, with unresolved D. Germline CDR1 SGHDT, CDR2 YYEEEE. The CDR3 extends over 16 amino acids. With 0 bases removed from V and 0 bases from J, the gap between germline ends came to 10 bases. The CDR3 region is CASSLGSSYSNQPQHF. The DNA for the CDR3 is TGTGCCAGCAGCTTGGGCAGTTCTTATAGCAATCAGCCCCAGCATTTT. The variable domain in full, with the rest retrieved from reference TRBV5-6 and TRBJ1-5, is DAGVTQSPTHLIKTRGQQVTLRCSPKSGHDTVSWYQQALGQGPQFIFQYYEEEERQRGNFPDRFSGHQFPNYSSELNVNALLLGDSALYLCASSLGSSYSNQPQHFGDGTRLSIL.

This chain connects TRBV7-8 to TRBJ2-7; D possibly corresponds to TRBD1 (6 bases). The ends were cut back, 8 bases at V and 5 bases at J, with 16 bases in the middle. There are 13 residues in the CDR3. In germline, CDR1 is SGHVS, CDR2 FQNEAQ. The CDR3 DNA reads TGTGCCAGCGTTACAGGGTGGGGAAACGAGCAGTACTTC. Translating gives CASVTGWGNEQYF.

The chain carries TRBV7-6 and TRBJ2-3; 7 bases line up with TRBD1. V was pared by 5 bases and J by 4 bases, with 9 bases of the junction left unmatched. There are 15 residues in the CDR3. From germline, CDR1 is SGHVS and CDR2 FNYEAQ. Here the CDR3 reads CASSPHRDRSDTQYF. The CDR3 DNA sequence: TGTGCCAGCAGCCCCCATCGGGACAGATCAGATACGCAGTATTTT.

This clonotype was observed a few times. The chain links TRBV7-9 to TRBJ2-1; 8 bases agree with TRBD2. Germline lookup yields CDR1 SEHNR and CDR2 FQNEAQ (reference sequence). V was clipped by 5 bases and J by 2 bases; unmatched bases: 5. The CDR3 is made up of 15 amino acids. CDR3 region: CASSPTSEPYNEQFF. CDR3 nucleotide sequence: TGTGCCAGCAGCCCGACTAGCGAACCCTACAATGAGCAGTTCTTC.

Only a few counts were recorded for this clonotype. The chain is built from TRBV12-3 or TRBV12-4 and TRBJ2-4, with D unclear. The CDR3 covers 12 residues. Trimming removed 2 bases at V and 3 bases at J, with 2 bases between. CDR3 nucleotide sequence: TGTGCCAGCAGTTTAAGCAAAAACATTCAGTACTTC. Protein: CASSLSKNIQYF.

This clonotype was seen many times. The chain uses TRBV12-3 or TRBV12-4 and TRBJ2-1, with a possible D match to TRBD2 (6 bases). The CDR3 loop spans 15 amino acids. V lost 3 bases to trimming and J lost 8 bases, with 17 bases between them. CDR3 protein: CASSFTSPLVDEQFF. The CDR3 DNA reads as TGTGCCAGCAGTTTTACTAGCCCCCTCGTGGATGAGCAGTTCTTC.

This clonotype was observed at least ten times. V is TRBV28 and J is TRBJ2-6, with 11 bases identical to TRBD1. Germline CDR1 and CDR2: MDHEN and SYDVKM. The CDR3 is made up of 19 amino acids. Trimming took 4 bases from V and 1 from J; bases not matched to a gene: 9. CDR3 sequence (DNA): TGTGCCAGCAGTTCTCCACGGGACAGGGGGGGATCTGGGGCCAACGTCCTGACTTTC. Protein: CASSSPRDRGGSGANVLTF.

This clonotype was seen repeatedly, ten times or more. The V and J genes are TRBV18 and TRBJ2-1, with D possibly TRBD1 on 5 matching bases. The CDR3 is 15 residues long. V was cut by 0 bases and J by 7 bases, with 13 bases left in between. Germline V CDR1 and CDR2: KGHSH, LQKENI. CDR3: CASSPPFTGWNEQFF. The CDR3 nucleotides read TGTGCCAGCTCACCACCTTTCACAGGTTGGAATGAGCAGTTCTTC. Full variable domain (rest looked up from reference TRBV18 and TRBJ2-1): NAGVMQNPRHLVRRRGQEARLRCSPMKGHSHVYWYRQLPEEGLKFMVYLQKENIIDESGMPKERFSAEFPKEGPSILRIQQVVRGDSAAYFCASSPPFTGWNEQFFGPGTRLTVL.

This clonotype was counted a few times. V usage is TRBV4-2 and J usage is TRBJ2-5; 10 nucleotides match TRBD1. The trim removed 0 bases at V and 1 base at J, leaving 5 bases unmatched. CDR3 length: 17 amino acids. In germline, CDR1 is LGHNA, CDR2 YNFKEQ. The CDR3 DNA sequence: TGTGCCAGCAGCCAAGAAGAATGGGACAGGGGCCAAGAGACCCAGTACTTC. It translates to CASSQEEWDRGQETQYF.

The genes are TRBV10-3 and TRBJ2-3; D is undetermined. V was clipped by 0 bases and J by 3 bases, with 10 bases between them. The CDR3 runs to 15 residues. Germline V lookup: CDR1 ENHRY, CDR2 SYGVKD. The CDR3 DNA sequence: TGTGCCATCAGTGAGTCCGGGCCTCGTACAGATACGCAGTATTTT. This encodes CAISESGPRTDTQYF.

The chain links TRBV24-1 to TRBJ2-3; no firm D call. Germline V gene sequence: CDR1 KGHDR, CDR2 SFDVKD. The CDR3 length is 12 residues. V was shortened by 2 bases and J by 4 bases, with 3 bases between the two germline ends. The CDR3 bases are TGTGCCACCAGTGATTACGCAGATACGCAGTATTTT. Translating it yields CATSDYADTQYF.

This clonotype was recorded a few times. The gene calls are TRBV12-3 or TRBV12-4 and TRBJ2-3; perhaps TRBD1 as D (5 bases). V gave up 5 bases and J gave up 6 bases, with 9 bases separating them. CDR3 length: 12 amino acids. In nucleotides, the CDR3 is TGTGCCAGCAGTCCAGGGTACGATACGCAGTATTTT. It yields the protein CASSPGYDTQYF.

V and J are TRBV20-1 and TRBJ2-1; 11 nucleotides align to TRBD2. Unmatched junction bases numbered 6, after V lost 5 bases and J lost 0 bases. CDR1 is DFQATT, CDR2 SNEGSKA, per germline (reference sequence). The CDR3 sequence is 16 residues long. The CDR3 DNA is TGCAGTGCTGCCTCTCTAGCGGGAGGCTCCTACAATGAGCAGTTCTTC. Translating it yields CSAASLAGGSYNEQFF.

This clonotype turned up a few times. The chain has TRBV5-1 and TRBJ1-1, with 7 bases lining up with TRBD1. V lost 4 bases, J lost 4 bases, and 19 bases stayed unmatched. Germline CDR1 reads SGHRS; CDR2 reads YFSETQ. This CDR3 spans 18 amino acids. CDR3 amino acids: CASSIGPGGRGVSTEAFF. The CDR3 DNA sequence: TGCGCCAGCAGCATCGGCCCAGGGGGGAGAGGGGTGAGCACTGAAGCTTTCTTT. Supplemented by reference TRBV5-1 and TRBJ1-1, the full variable domain reads KAGVTQTPRYLIKTRGQQVTLSCSPISGHRSVSWYQQTPGQGLQFLFEYFSETQRNKGNFPGRFSGRQFSNSRSEMNVSTLELGDSALYLCASSIGPGGRGVSTEAFFGQGTRLTVV.

DNA of the CDR3: TGTGCCATCAGGCCGGGACAGAACCAAGAGACCCAGTACTTC. Protein product: CAIRPGQNQETQYF. This sequence joins TRBV10-3 and TRBJ2-5, with 7 bases identical to TRBD1. Trimming at V came to 6 bases and at J to 0 bases, leaving 4 bases not matched to a gene. The CDR3 is 14 residues long. The V gene's germline CDR1 is ENHRY and CDR2 SYGVKD.

This clonotype was picked up a small number of times. The V and J genes are TRBV6-1 and TRBJ1-6, with D tentatively TRBD1 (5 bases). The V end lost 6 bases, the J end lost 6 bases, and 18 bases lay between the germline ends. The CDR3 is 16 amino acids. Germline loops: CDR1 MNHNS, CDR2 SASEGT. CDR3 nucleotides: TGTGCCAGCAGCCCCTCTCCCCAGGGACGTAATTCACCCCTCCACTTT. Translation: CASSPSPQGRNSPLHF.

This clonotype was counted between two and nine times. This chain connects TRBV7-6 to TRBJ1-5; D is possibly TRBD1 (6 bases). Trimming removed 5 bases from V and 1 base from J, with 30 bases in between. From germline, CDR1 is SGHVS and CDR2 FNYEAQ. This CDR3 spans 21 amino acids. In nucleotides, the CDR3 is TGTGCCAGCAGCCCAAGTGGCGGGGGATCAGGGGAGGGATGGAGCAATCAGCCCCAGCATTTT. Protein sequence: CASSPSGGGSGEGWSNQPQHF.

This clonotype was seen more than once but under ten times. This sequence joins TRBV28 and TRBJ2-7; 14 bases agree with TRBD2. Germline trimming cut 6 bases from V and 7 bases from J; bases unmatched to any gene: 29. Germline CDR1 and CDR2: MDHEN and SYDVKM. The CDR3 spans 22 residues. CDR3 sequence (DNA): TGTGCCAGCAGCCTCGTGGGGCAGGAGAGACTAGCGGGGGGGCGAGTAAGTAAGGAGCAGTACTTC. This codes for CASSLVGQERLAGGRVSKEQYF.